Listed below are T cell receptor beta chains from one sample, sequenced in a study of blood T cell repertoires in COVID-19. The method was immunoSEQ multiplex PCR; TCRdb's version includes in-frame clones alone and lacks a portion of them. The table has roughly 100,000 clones, around nine tenths seen once. The specimen was peripheral blood. The origin of the receptors is a woman older than 75 in a cohort sampled during active COVID-19. CDR3s include the opening cysteine and the closing phenylalanine or tryptophan. The D gene is left open where the match is weak. Rows may omit the clone size; those that give it use once, few, many or a size class.

d_call,clone_size,v_call,j_call,cdr3_aa,cdr3_nt
TRBD1,once,TRBV6-5,TRBJ1-2,CASSLRDRGVYGYTF,TGTGCCAGCAGTCTCAGGGACAGGGGCGTCTATGGCTACACCTTC
.,.,TRBV6-6,TRBJ2-7,CASTGTSAYEQYF,TGTGCCAGCACGGGAACTAGTGCGTACGAGCAGTACTTC
.,.,TRBV12-5,TRBJ2-1,CASGSPGQLNEQFF,TGTGCTAGTGGTTCCCCCGGACAGCTTAATGAGCAGTTCTTC
.,few,TRBV28,TRBJ1-3,CASSPPSPGSGNTIYF,TGTGCCAGCAGTCCTCCGAGTCCAGGGTCTGGAAACACCATATATTTT
TRBD2,once,TRBV3-1/TRBV3-2,TRBJ2-5,CASRWGGIETQYF,TGTGCCAGCCGTTGGGGGGGGATAGAGACCCAGTACTTC
.,.,TRBV6-5,TRBJ1-1,CASVQGVQNTEAFF,TGTGCCAGCGTTCAGGGCGTACAGAACACTGAAGCTTTCTTT
TRBD1,.,TRBV10-3,TRBJ1-4,CAISESLGQLSVGEKLFF,TGTGCCATCAGTGAGTCACTGGGACAGCTTTCGGTGGGTGAAAAACTGTTTTTT
.,.,TRBV5-4,TRBJ2-6,CASSITAGANVLTF,TGTGCCAGCAGCATAACGGCTGGGGCCAACGTCCTGACTTTC
.,.,TRBV10-3,TRBJ1-6,CAISESGGAGVSPLHF,TGTGCCATCAGTGAGTCAGGAGGGGCTGGTGTTTCACCCCTCCACTTT
TRBD1,.,TRBV29-1,TRBJ2-7,CSVVKGAYEQYF,TGCAGCGTCGTTAAGGGGGCTTACGAGCAGTACTTC
.,.,TRBV19,TRBJ1-6,CASSMGRGNSPLHF,TGTGCCAGTAGTATGGGGAGGGGCAACTCACCCCTCCACTTT
TRBD1,.,TRBV28,TRBJ2-7,CASSLDRGVYEQYF,TGTGCCAGCAGTTTGGACAGGGGGGTCTACGAGCAGTACTTC
.,.,TRBV9,TRBJ2-1,CASSVDMAGTYNEQFF,TGTGCCAGCAGCGTAGACATGGCAGGGACTTACAATGAGCAGTTCTTC
TRBD2,.,TRBV7-9,TRBJ2-1,CASTGLARHHNEQFF,TGTGCCAGCACCGGACTAGCCCGACACCACAATGAGCAGTTCTTC
TRBD1,.,TRBV7-3,TRBJ1-5,CASSRDREQPQHF,TGTGCCAGCAGCAGGGACAGGGAACAGCCCCAGCATTTT
TRBD2,.,TRBV6-4,TRBJ2-1,CASSDFGLAGNEQFF,TGTGCCAGCAGTGACTTCGGACTAGCGGGCAATGAGCAGTTCTTC